Here is one T cell receptor beta chain with its context. A second roughly 7 to 12 cycle PCR used barcoded and J-beta primers. MiXCR was run by TCRdb on the 5' RACE reads, yielding one entry per CDR3 protein. The data show about 800,000 distinct CDR3 sequences, with around 25% seen just once and approximately 4% held by the top ten. This entry comes from a study of blood T cells in healthy people across ages. This sample also belongs to another study, concerning T cells of mothers and their children.

The sequence was obtained from a boy between 10 and 17 years old in good health. Sequenced input: blood.

CDR3 loop: CASSLGPRPDIQYF. CDR3 sequence (DNA): TGTGCCAGCAGCTTGGGCCCACGCCCGGACATTCAGTACTTC. The J gene is TRBJ2-4, the V gene TRBV5-6, with no clear D. Germline V gene data show CDR1 as SGHDT and CDR2 as YYEEEE. V gave up 0 bases and J gave up 8 bases, with 12 bases separating them. CDR3 size: 14 residues.